This TCR beta chain was documented in a study of T cell responses to AZD1222 COVID-19 vaccine. The CDR3 is 16 amino acids. The germline V gene has CDR1 SGDLS and CDR2 YYNGEE. V trimming: 4 bases; J trimming: 1 base; junction bases outside the gene matches: 8. General study findings and limits: Samples come after the peak T cell response, not at day 14. Targets within unmutated variant regions were reportedly found for nearly half of spike-specific TCRs. Spike-specific TCR breadth and depth both grew after two AZD1222 doses.

Of note for this clone: Its antigen is undetermined.

Measured with immunoSEQ multiplex PCR; TCRdb has only the in-frame clones, and not every one. The table has 65,000 or so clones, roughly 84% seen once. The sequencing used peripheral blood, collected on day 0 of AZD1222 vaccination. This TCR derives from an adult in good health. The chain uses TRBV9 and TRBJ2-1, with 7 positions matching TRBD1. CDR3 region: CASSSWTGDSYNEQFF. CDR3 nucleotide sequence: TGTGCCAGCAGCTCCTGGACAGGCGATTCCTACAATGAGCAGTTCTTC.